Shown below are 10 T cell receptor beta chains from a single sample sequenced in a study of blood T cells in healthy people across ages. Primers used in a second PCR of about 6 to 12 cycles were a sample-barcoded 5' primer and a J-beta primer mix. TCRdb processed the 5' RACE reads anew with MiXCR; each CDR3 protein has one entry. The sample holds 1.5 million to 2 million distinct CDR3 sequences, 25% to 30% seen once. The specimen was blood. Receptor source: a young woman in good health.

As to this clonotype: One base away lies a much larger clone, so this may be a sequencing read error. The rearrangement links TRBV20-1 to TRBJ2-5; 14 nucleotides line up with TRBD2. The CDR3 has 13 residues. V was pared by 8 bases and J by 10 bases, with 9 bases of the junction left unmatched. Germline CDR1 DFQATT, CDR2 SNEGSKA (reference sequence). The CDR3 spells CSTTGTSGGDQYF. CDR3 coding DNA: TGCAGTACTACAGGGACTAGCGGGGGCGACCAGTACTTC.

The chain uses TRBV12-3 or TRBV12-4 and TRBJ1-5, with D possibly TRBD1 on 6 matching bases. The CDR3 length is 15 residues. Deletions cut 6 bases from V and 3 bases from J, with 15 bases between. CDR3 nucleotide sequence: TGTGCCAGCAGGAGAGGGGGTACACTCAATCAGCCCCAGCATTTT. Translated, it gives CASRRGGTLNQPQHF.

The J gene is TRBJ2-5, the V gene TRBV5-1; 9 bases match TRBD1. The CDR3 spans 15 residues. CDR1 is SGHRS, CDR2 YFSETQ, per germline. J lost 1 base, V lost 3 bases, and 4 bases had no gene match. Here the CDR3 DNA reads TGCGCCAGCAGCTCGACGGGACAGGGCCAAGAGACCCAGTACTTC. This translates into CASSSTGQGQETQYF.

The rearrangement uses TRBV19 and TRBJ1-5; D gene ambiguous. The V and J ends lost 4 bases and 0 bases respectively, with 10 bases between them. Germline loops: CDR1 LNHDA, CDR2 SQIVND (reference sequence). This CDR3 has 15 amino acids. The CDR3 nucleotides read TGTGCCAGTAGTAGAAACACAAATAGCAATCAGCCCCAGCATTTT. The encoded protein is CASSRNTNSNQPQHF.

The chain is built from TRBV25-1 and TRBJ2-7; tentative D call: TRBD2 (6 bases). Germline CDR1 reads MGHDK; CDR2 reads SYGVNS. This CDR3 spans 15 amino acids. V was cut by 1 base and J by 7 bases, with 17 bases left in between. CDR3 DNA sequence: TGTGCCAGCAGTGAATCAAGGACGGACTACAATGAGCAGTACTTC. Protein sequence: CASSESRTDYNEQYF.

V is TRBV20-1 and J is TRBJ1-4, with TRBD1 matching over 8 bases. CDR3 length: 13 amino acids. Germline assignment: CDR1 DFQATT and CDR2 SNEGSKA (reference sequence). Germline trimming cut 6 bases from V and 8 bases from J; bases unmatched to any gene: 8. The CDR3 reads CSAGQGSMEKLFF. Here the CDR3 DNA reads TGCAGTGCAGGACAGGGTTCCATGGAAAAACTGTTTTTT.

The chain is built from TRBV12-3 or TRBV12-4 and TRBJ2-3; 14 bases match TRBD2. This CDR3 is 17 amino acids long. V lost 5 bases to trimming and J lost 4 bases; unmatched junction nucleotides: 8. DNA of the CDR3: TGTGCCAGCAGTCGACTAGCGGGAGGGGGGAAAGCAGATACGCAGTATTTT. This translates into CASSRLAGGGKADTQYF.

There are a few counts of this clonotype. The rearrangement links TRBV7-2 to TRBJ2-5; no reliable D call. CDR1 and CDR2 (germline): SGHTA, FQGNSA. Trimming took off 2 bases at V and 2 bases at J, with 12 bases between the two ends. This CDR3 is built from 15 residues. CDR3: CASSLYGSDQETQYF. Here the CDR3 DNA reads TGTGCCAGCAGCTTATATGGATCGGATCAAGAGACCCAGTACTTC.

In its sample, this clonotype was seen a few times. One end of the junction varies from germline; a read error may be responsible. This chain connects TRBV4-1 to TRBJ2-3, with TRBD1 matching 8 bases. The CDR3 runs to 17 residues. Germline loops: CDR1 MGHRA, CDR2 YSYEKL. CDR3 DNA: TGCGCCGGCAGCCAATACCCGGACAGGGTGGGCACAGATACGCAGTATTTT. Its translation is CAGSQYPDRVGTDTQYF.

The V gene is TRBV9, the J gene TRBJ2-3; D not resolved. The V gene lost 3 bases and the J gene lost 5 bases, with 16 bases spanning the gap. Germline CDR1 SGDLS, CDR2 YYNGEE. This CDR3 region has 15 residues. The CDR3: CASSGTSNPGDTQYF. CDR3 DNA sequence: TGTGCCAGCAGCGGGACCTCCAATCCCGGAGATACGCAGTATTTT.